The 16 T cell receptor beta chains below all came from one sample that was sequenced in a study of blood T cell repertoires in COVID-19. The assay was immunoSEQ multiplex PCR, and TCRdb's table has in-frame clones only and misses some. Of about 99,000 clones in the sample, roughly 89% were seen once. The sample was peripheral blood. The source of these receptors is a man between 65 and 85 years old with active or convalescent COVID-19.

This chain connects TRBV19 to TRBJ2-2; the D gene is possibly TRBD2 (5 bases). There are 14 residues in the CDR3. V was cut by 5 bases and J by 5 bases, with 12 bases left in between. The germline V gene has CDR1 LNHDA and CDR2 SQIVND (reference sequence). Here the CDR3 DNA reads TGTGCCAGTAGTCCCGAGAGGAGGACCGGGGAGCTGTTTTTT. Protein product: CASSPERRTGELFF.

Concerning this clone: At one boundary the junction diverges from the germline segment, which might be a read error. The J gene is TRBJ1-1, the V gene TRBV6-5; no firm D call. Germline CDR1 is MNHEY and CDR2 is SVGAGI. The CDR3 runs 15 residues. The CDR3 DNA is TGTGCCAGCAGGCGAAGTCTGGGCGTGAAGACTGAAGCTTTCTTT. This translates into CASRRSLGVKTEAFF.

DNA for the CDR3: TGTGCCAGCAGCCAAAGCTCGGGGGAGACCCAGTACTTC. Encoded protein: CASSQSSGETQYF. The rearrangement links TRBV7-3 to TRBJ2-5; D is perhaps TRBD2 (5 bases). This CDR3 has 13 amino acids. CDR1 is SGHTA, CDR2 FQGTGA, per germline. Trimming stripped 5 bases from V and 5 bases from J, with 12 bases between.

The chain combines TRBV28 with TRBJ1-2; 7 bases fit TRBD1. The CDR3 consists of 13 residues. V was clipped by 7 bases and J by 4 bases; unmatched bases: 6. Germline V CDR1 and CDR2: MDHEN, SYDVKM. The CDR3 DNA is TGTGCCAGCACGATCCCAGGGGGCTATGGCTACACCTTC. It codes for CASTIPGGYGYTF.

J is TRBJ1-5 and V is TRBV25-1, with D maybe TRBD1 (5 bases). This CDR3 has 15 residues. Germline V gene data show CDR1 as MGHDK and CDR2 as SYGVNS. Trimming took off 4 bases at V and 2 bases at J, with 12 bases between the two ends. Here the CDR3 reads CASSVGGVGNQPQHF. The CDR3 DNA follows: TGTGCCAGCAGTGTTGGAGGGGTTGGCAATCAGCCCCAGCATTTT.

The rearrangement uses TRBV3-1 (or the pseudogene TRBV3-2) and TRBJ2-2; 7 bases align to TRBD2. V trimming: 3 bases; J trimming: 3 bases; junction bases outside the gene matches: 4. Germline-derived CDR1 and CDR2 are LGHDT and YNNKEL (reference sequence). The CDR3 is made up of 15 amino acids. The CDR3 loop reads CASSQAGDYTGELFF. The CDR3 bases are TGTGCCAGCAGCCAGGCGGGGGACTACACCGGGGAGCTGTTTTTT.

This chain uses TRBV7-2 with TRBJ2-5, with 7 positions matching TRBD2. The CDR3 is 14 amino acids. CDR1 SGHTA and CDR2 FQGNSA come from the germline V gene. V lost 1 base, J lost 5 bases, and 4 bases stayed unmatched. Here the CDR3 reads CASSLGLAAETQYF. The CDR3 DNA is TGTGCCAGCAGCTTAGGACTAGCTGCGGAGACCCAGTACTTC.

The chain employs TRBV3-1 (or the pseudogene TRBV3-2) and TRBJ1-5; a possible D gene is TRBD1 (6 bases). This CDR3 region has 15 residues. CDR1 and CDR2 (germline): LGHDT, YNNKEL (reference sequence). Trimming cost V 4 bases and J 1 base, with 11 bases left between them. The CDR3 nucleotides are TGTGCCAGCAGCCCCGGGACACTAAGCAATCAGCCCCAGCATTTT. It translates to CASSPGTLSNQPQHF.

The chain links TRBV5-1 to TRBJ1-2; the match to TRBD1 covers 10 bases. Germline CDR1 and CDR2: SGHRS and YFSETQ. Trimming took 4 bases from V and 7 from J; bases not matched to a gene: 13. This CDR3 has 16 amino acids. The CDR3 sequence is CASSETTGTGVSGYTF. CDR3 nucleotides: TGCGCCAGCAGCGAAACCACCGGGACAGGGGTATCTGGCTACACCTTC.

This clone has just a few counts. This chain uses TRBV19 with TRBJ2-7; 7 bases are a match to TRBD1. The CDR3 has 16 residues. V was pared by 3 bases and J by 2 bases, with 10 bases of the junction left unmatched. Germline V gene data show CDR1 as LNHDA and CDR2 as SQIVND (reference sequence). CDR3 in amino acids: CASSIRDSRFPYEQYF. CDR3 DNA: TGTGCCAGTAGTATCCGGGACAGTCGTTTCCCCTACGAGCAGTACTTC.

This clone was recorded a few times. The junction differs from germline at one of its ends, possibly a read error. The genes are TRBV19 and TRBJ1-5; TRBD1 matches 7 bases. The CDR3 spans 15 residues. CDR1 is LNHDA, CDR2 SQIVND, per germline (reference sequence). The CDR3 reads CASSVEGTDYQPQHF. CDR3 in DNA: TGTGCCAGTAGTGTAGAAGGGACAGACTATCAGCCCCAGCATTTT.

The CDR3 spells CASSPEQGEGHEKLFF. CDR3 DNA sequence: TGTGCCAGCAGCCCGGAACAGGGGGAGGGCCACGAAAAACTGTTTTTT. This sequence joins TRBV7-6 and TRBJ1-4, with 8 bases fitting TRBD1. Per the germline V gene, CDR1 is SGHVS and CDR2 is FNYEAQ. After removal of 5 bases from V and 8 bases from J, the junction contained 13 bases not matched to a gene. The CDR3 runs to 16 residues.

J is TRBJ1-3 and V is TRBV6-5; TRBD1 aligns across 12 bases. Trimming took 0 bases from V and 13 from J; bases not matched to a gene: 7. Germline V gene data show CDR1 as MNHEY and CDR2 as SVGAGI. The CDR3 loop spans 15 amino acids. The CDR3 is CASSYSRGQGATIYF. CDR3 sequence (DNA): TGTGCCAGCAGTTACTCGAGGGGACAGGGGGCAACGATATATTTT.

CDR3 protein: CASSPRGGNTDGYTF. The DNA of the CDR3 is TGTGCCAGCAGTCCGCGGGGGGGAAATACCGATGGCTACACCTTC. The rearrangement uses TRBV6-5 and TRBJ1-2; tentative D call: TRBD1 (5 bases). Germline V CDR1 and CDR2: MNHEY, SVGAGI. CDR3 size: 15 residues. V was trimmed by 5 bases and J by 6 bases, leaving 19 bases between them.

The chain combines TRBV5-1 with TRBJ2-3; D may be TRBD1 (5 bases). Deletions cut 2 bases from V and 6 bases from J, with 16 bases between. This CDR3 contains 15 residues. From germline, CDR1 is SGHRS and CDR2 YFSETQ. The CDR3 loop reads CASSFVSWGLDTQYF. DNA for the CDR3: TGCGCCAGCAGCTTCGTGTCATGGGGCCTTGATACGCAGTATTTT.

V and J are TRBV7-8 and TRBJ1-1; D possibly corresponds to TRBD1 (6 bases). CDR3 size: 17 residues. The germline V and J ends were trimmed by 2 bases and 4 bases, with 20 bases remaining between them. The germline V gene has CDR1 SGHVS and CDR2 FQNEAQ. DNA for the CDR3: TGTGCCAGCAGCTTAAACCCGGGGGGCCTTAGAGGCACTGAAGCTTTCTTT. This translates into CASSLNPGGLRGTEAFF.